This T cell receptor (beta chain) was retrieved from a study of blood T cell repertoires in COVID-19. Study background: The United States, Italy and Spain provided the acute and convalescent COVID-19 samples. T cells, B-cell-depleted T cells, or PBMCs provided the cDNA or gDNA that served as material.

Germline values: CDR1 SGHNT, CDR2 YYREEE (reference sequence). The CDR3 contains 18 residues. Germline trimming cut 4 bases from V and 3 bases from J; bases unmatched to any gene: 13. TCRdb's copy holds only in-frame clones and misses some; the assay was immunoSEQ multiplex PCR. The sample has fewer than 200,000 clones, less than 85% seen once; the top ten hold approximately 7%. The receptor's source is a human donor in a cohort sampled during active COVID-19. Sequences were obtained from peripheral blood. The chain links TRBV5-4 to TRBJ1-2; TRBD1 matches 12 bases. This CDR3 is CASSPARDRGRRDYGYTF. For the CDR3, the DNA is TGTGCCAGCAGCCCCGCACGGGACAGGGGGCGAAGGGACTATGGCTACACCTTC.